The 28 T cell receptor beta chains reported below all come from one sample, sequenced in a study of T-cell reconstitution after alpha-beta-depleted transplantation in children. Library preparation (for TCRbeta) was performed with unique molecular identifiers. TCRdb independently ran MiXCR on the PCR reads; one entry per CDR3 protein. The sample records fewer than 700,000 distinct CDR3 sequences, approximately 13% being singletons. Sequenced here: PBMCs, mostly from graft donor cells, sampled 360 days after TCRalphabeta/CD19-depleted stem cell transplant. Receptor source: a male patient under 18 who had a stem cell transplant for acute myeloid leukemia, so the T cells may come from the graft donor.

This clonotype was observed a handful of times. The chain is built from TRBV7-6 and TRBJ2-7, with D perhaps given as TRBD1 or TRBD2 (5 bases each). V was pared by 6 bases and J by 0 bases, with 12 bases between. CDR3 length: 14 residues. Per germline, CDR1 SGHVS and CDR2 FNYEAQ. As DNA, the CDR3 is TGTGCCAGCAGTAATCCGGGGCCCTCCTACGAGCAGTACTTC. Its translation is CASSNPGPSYEQYF.

This clonotype was counted many times. This chain links TRBV20-1 with TRBJ1-5; no clear D gene. The CDR3 is made up of 13 amino acids. Germline-derived CDR1 and CDR2 are DFQATT and SNEGSKA (reference sequence). The V gene lost 2 bases and the J gene lost 0 bases, with 5 bases spanning the gap. CDR3 in amino acids: CSARSHSNQPQHF. CDR3 in DNA: TGCAGTGCTAGATCCCATAGCAATCAGCCCCAGCATTTT.

This clonotype has a single count. V is TRBV6-2 or TRBV6-3 and J is TRBJ2-7; 10 positions match TRBD2. The CDR3 is 17 residues long. V lost 10 bases and J lost 4; bases outside the gene matches: 19. Germline V gene sequence: CDR1 MNHEY, CDR2 SVGEGT. CDR3 protein: CATLPNPRTSGHYEQYF. The CDR3 nucleotides read TGTGCCACTCTCCCTAATCCCCGGACTAGCGGACATTACGAGCAGTACTTC.

This clonotype was detected only a few times. The chain joins TRBV6-2 or TRBV6-3 to TRBJ2-1; D not certain. Germline CDR1 is MNHEY and CDR2 is SVGEGT. Trimming left V 6 bases short and J 5 bases short, with 14 bases between. The CDR3 runs 14 residues. The DNA for the CDR3 is TGTGCCAGCAGCAAACCTAGGTTCAACAATGAGCAGTTCTTC. It translates to CASSKPRFNNEQFF.

This clonotype was observed a few times. The chain recombines TRBV29-1 with TRBJ2-2, with a tentative D call TRBD1 (6 bases). Germline CDR1 and CDR2: SQVTM and ANQGSEA. V was pared by 7 bases and J by 2 bases, with 14 bases between. The CDR3 runs 14 residues. For the CDR3, the DNA is TGCAGCGGGGGGCACTCCTCCAACACCGGGGAGCTGTTTTTT. This gives the protein CSGGHSSNTGELFF.

This clonotype was counted between two and nine times. This chain connects TRBV5-5 to TRBJ2-7, with 7 nucleotides matching TRBD1. The CDR3 has 14 residues. The J segment lost 4 bases and the V segment lost 4 bases, leaving 8 bases of the junction unmatched. Per germline, CDR1 SGHKS and CDR2 YYEKEE (reference sequence). The CDR3 coding sequence is TGTGCCAGCAGCCCACCGGGACAGACATACGAGCAGTACTTC. This sequence encodes CASSPPGQTYEQYF.

The rearrangement links TRBV2 to TRBJ1-5, with 10 bases aligning to TRBD1. J was trimmed by 5 bases and V by 8 bases; bases with no gene match: 3. The V gene's germline CDR1 is SNHLY and CDR2 FYNNEI. The CDR3 is 13 amino acids. CDR3 amino acids: CASGGTGDQPQHF. The CDR3 DNA reads as TGTGCCAGCGGCGGGACAGGGGATCAGCCCCAGCATTTT.

This clonotype appeared many times. The J gene is TRBJ2-1, the V gene TRBV29-1; 7 nucleotides agree with TRBD2. Germline assignment: CDR1 SQVTM and CDR2 ANQGSEA. Germline trimming cut 3 bases from V and 9 bases from J; bases unmatched to any gene: 11. The CDR3 is 14 amino acids. DNA of the CDR3: TGCAGCGTTGAGTTTGGGGGGGAACGGGGTGAGCAGTTCTTC. As protein: CSVEFGGERGEQFF.

Ten or more counts support this clonotype. This chain joins TRBV5-1 and TRBJ2-7; TRBD2 is a possible D gene (6 bases). This CDR3 has 16 amino acids. CDR1 and CDR2 (germline): SGHRS, YFSETQ. Between the trimmed V and J ends, which lost 5 bases and 0 bases, there was a span of 18 bases. The CDR3 nucleotides read TGCGCCAGCAGTTCGGAGGGGCTTCCAGTCTCCTACGAGCAGTACTTC. Its protein product is CASSSEGLPVSYEQYF.

This clonotype was recorded a few times. J is TRBJ2-1 and V is TRBV11-2; perhaps TRBD2 as D (6 bases). V shed 2 bases and J shed 1 base, with 18 bases lying between them. The CDR3 consists of 18 residues. Per germline, CDR1 SGHAT and CDR2 FQNNGV. Here the CDR3 reads CASSLWGPSALSYNEQFF. For the CDR3, the DNA is TGTGCCAGCAGCTTATGGGGCCCTAGCGCCCTGTCCTACAATGAGCAGTTCTTC.

The chain recombines TRBV9 with TRBJ1-1; a weak D match, TRBD1 (5 bases). Per the germline V gene, CDR1 is SGDLS and CDR2 is YYNGEE. Between the trimmed V and J ends, which lost 0 bases and 2 bases, there was a span of 11 bases. The CDR3 is 15 residues long. CDR3 DNA sequence: TGTGCCAGCAGCGTAGGACCCGGGGCAAACACTGAAGCTTTCTTT. Amino acid sequence: CASSVGPGANTEAFF.

This clonotype was counted ten times or more. The gene calls are TRBV12-3 or TRBV12-4 and TRBJ1-3; maybe TRBD1 (5 bases). CDR3 size: 16 residues. V lost 2 bases and J lost 2, with 13 bases in between. CDR3 DNA sequence: TGTGCCAGCAGTTTAAGGACGGACATTACTGGAAACACCATATATTTT. It encodes CASSLRTDITGNTIYF.

This clonotype was observed a few times. The chain carries TRBV7-2 and TRBJ1-3; 7 positions agree with TRBD1. Germline V lookup: CDR1 SGHTA, CDR2 FQGNSA. Unmatched junction bases numbered 3, after V lost 2 bases and J lost 2 bases. The CDR3 runs 15 residues. The CDR3 is CASSLTQGAGNTIYF. The CDR3 DNA reads TGTGCCAGCAGCTTAACCCAGGGGGCTGGAAACACCATATATTTT.

This clonotype was seen ten or more times. CDR3 DNA sequence: TGCGCCAGCAGCTTGGTTTCTAGCGGAGCATCCTACGAGCAGTACTTC. Amino acids: CASSLVSSGASYEQYF. The gene calls are TRBV5-1 and TRBJ2-7; 7 bases are shared with TRBD2. The CDR3 has 16 residues. The trim removed 0 bases at V and 1 base at J, leaving 7 bases unmatched. In germline, CDR1 is SGHRS, CDR2 YFSETQ.

This clonotype was detected only a few times. The rearrangement joins TRBV6-1 to TRBJ1-1; maybe TRBD1 (6 bases). The CDR3 has 15 amino acids. The germline V gene has CDR1 MNHNS and CDR2 SASEGT. Trimming removed 7 bases from V and 0 bases from J, with 15 bases in between. CDR3 coding DNA: TGTGCCAGCAATCCGGGACAACCCATGAACACTGAAGCTTTCTTT. Translated, it gives CASNPGQPMNTEAFF.

This clonotype was counted a few times. A read error may account for a junction end that differs from germline. The chain links TRBV11-2 to TRBJ2-5; no definite D call. The CDR3 has 11 amino acids. Per germline, CDR1 SGHAT and CDR2 FQNNGV. CDR3 nucleotide sequence: TGCGTTGTACGGATCCAAGAGACCCAGTACTTC. Translating gives CVVRIQETQYF.

This clonotype was seen a handful of times. The rearrangement links TRBV9 to TRBJ2-5; weak D call: TRBD1 (6 bases). CDR1 and CDR2 (germline): SGDLS, YYNGEE. Trimming stripped 0 bases from V and 4 bases from J, with 13 bases between. The CDR3 is made up of 15 amino acids. The CDR3: CASSVEGIGGETQYF. The CDR3 DNA follows: TGTGCCAGCAGCGTAGAGGGCATAGGGGGAGAGACCCAGTACTTC.

Only a few counts were recorded for this clonotype. The rearrangement links TRBV7-2 to TRBJ2-3; TRBD2 agrees at 7 bases. The germline V gene encodes CDR1 SGHTA and CDR2 FQGNSA. This CDR3 has 16 residues. Losses at the gene ends were 2 bases for V and 4 bases for J; bases not matched to a gene: 9. The CDR3 loop is CASSLRVAGLADTQYF. The CDR3 region has the DNA TGTGCCAGCAGCTTAAGGGTAGCGGGTCTGGCAGATACGCAGTATTTT.

This clonotype was detected ten times or more. The chain links TRBV7-2 to TRBJ2-5, with 10 bases aligning to TRBD2. V gave up 4 bases and J gave up 4 bases; unmatched junction bases: 6. There are 15 residues in the CDR3. Per the germline V gene, CDR1 is SGHTA and CDR2 is FQGNSA. The CDR3 nucleotides read TGTGCCAGCAGCTCCTATAGACTAGCGGGAGAGACCCAGTACTTC. This gives the protein CASSSYRLAGETQYF.

The table lists this clonotype with a few counts. The CDR3 DNA sequence: TGCGCCAGCACTCGACAGCAGGGGGCCAATGAGCAGTTCTTC. Its protein product is CASTRQQGANEQFF. The chain recombines TRBV5-1 with TRBJ2-1, with TRBD1 identical over 8 bases. The CDR3 loop spans 14 amino acids. With V trimmed by 6 bases and J by 6 bases, 8 bases remained unmatched. Per germline, CDR1 SGHRS and CDR2 YFSETQ.

The V gene is TRBV9, the J gene TRBJ2-1; maybe TRBD2 (6 bases). V dropped 0 bases and J dropped 4 bases, with 11 bases sitting between them. The germline gives CDR1 SGDLS, CDR2 YYNGEE. This CDR3 is 15 amino acids long. The CDR3 nucleotides are TGTGCCAGCAGCGTAGGAACGGGAGTATACAATGAGCAGTTCTTC. Protein product: CASSVGTGVYNEQFF. The complete variable domain, with remaining parts taken from reference TRBV9 and TRBJ2-1, reads DSGVTQTPKHLITATGQRVTLRCSPRSGDLSVYWYQQSLDQGLQFLIQYYNGEERAKGNILERFSAQQFPDLHSELNLSSLELGDSALYFCASSVGTGVYNEQFFGPGTRLTVL.

This clonotype was recorded a few times. The junction and the germline gene differ at one end; a read error may be behind it. The rearrangement joins TRBV12-3 or TRBV12-4 to TRBJ2-7, with D tentatively TRBD2 (5 bases). This CDR3 region has 13 residues. The CDR3 loop is CASGAEPPYGQYF. The DNA for the CDR3 is TGTGCCAGCGGAGCGGAACCGCCCTACGGGCAGTACTTC.

In its sample, this clonotype was seen many times. This chain uses TRBV12-3 or TRBV12-4 with TRBJ2-7; 10 bases agree with TRBD1. Unmatched junction bases numbered 12, after V lost 3 bases and J lost 4 bases. This CDR3 is 17 amino acids long. The CDR3 bases are TGTGCCAGCAGTTTTTCCTGGGGACAGGGGTCGCTGTACGAGCAGTACTTC. It encodes CASSFSWGQGSLYEQYF.

The chain links TRBV20-1 to TRBJ2-3; 9 positions agree with TRBD2. CDR1 and CDR2 (germline): DFQATT, SNEGSKA (reference sequence). The CDR3 consists of 17 residues. Losses at the gene ends were 3 bases for V and 0 bases for J; bases not matched to a gene: 10. CDR3 in amino acids: CSASTAGGPPSTDTQYF. The CDR3 bases are TGCAGTGCTAGTACTGCGGGAGGGCCCCCTAGCACAGATACGCAGTATTTT.

This clonotype was observed at least ten times. This chain connects TRBV2 to TRBJ2-7; D remains ambiguous. Germline CDR1 SNHLY, CDR2 FYNNEI. CDR3 length equals 12 residues. The V end lost 1 base, the J end lost 3 bases, and 4 bases lay between the germline ends. The CDR3 coding sequence is TGTGCCAGCAGTGAAGACATCTACGAGCAGTACTTC. Protein: CASSEDIYEQYF.

This chain connects TRBV12-3 or TRBV12-4 to TRBJ2-1, with D maybe TRBD1 (6 bases). The CDR3 covers 15 residues. V was clipped by 6 bases and J by 5 bases, with 17 bases between them. In DNA, the CDR3 is TGTGCCAGCAGCATAGGGGGACATGGAAACAATGAGCAGTTCTTC. It is translated as CASSIGGHGNNEQFF.

The chain recombines TRBV20-1 with TRBJ2-5; 11 bases are shared with TRBD2. With 7 bases clipped from V and 2 bases from J, the junction kept 6 bases outside the gene matches. CDR1 and CDR2 from the germline V gene are DFQATT and SNEGSKA (reference sequence). There are 14 residues in the CDR3. CDR3 sequence (DNA): TGCAGTGGGGGACTAGCGGACCAACAAGAGACCCAGTACTTC. Translating gives CSGGLADQQETQYF.

The chain joins TRBV20-1 to TRBJ2-7; 7 nucleotides agree with TRBD2. The V segment lost 3 bases and the J segment 0 bases; nucleotides outside the gene matches: 5. This CDR3 region has 14 residues. Germline lookup yields CDR1 DFQATT and CDR2 SNEGSKA (reference sequence). The CDR3 region is CSASLAAISYEQYF. In nucleotides, the CDR3 is TGCAGTGCTAGTCTAGCGGCCATCTCCTACGAGCAGTACTTC.